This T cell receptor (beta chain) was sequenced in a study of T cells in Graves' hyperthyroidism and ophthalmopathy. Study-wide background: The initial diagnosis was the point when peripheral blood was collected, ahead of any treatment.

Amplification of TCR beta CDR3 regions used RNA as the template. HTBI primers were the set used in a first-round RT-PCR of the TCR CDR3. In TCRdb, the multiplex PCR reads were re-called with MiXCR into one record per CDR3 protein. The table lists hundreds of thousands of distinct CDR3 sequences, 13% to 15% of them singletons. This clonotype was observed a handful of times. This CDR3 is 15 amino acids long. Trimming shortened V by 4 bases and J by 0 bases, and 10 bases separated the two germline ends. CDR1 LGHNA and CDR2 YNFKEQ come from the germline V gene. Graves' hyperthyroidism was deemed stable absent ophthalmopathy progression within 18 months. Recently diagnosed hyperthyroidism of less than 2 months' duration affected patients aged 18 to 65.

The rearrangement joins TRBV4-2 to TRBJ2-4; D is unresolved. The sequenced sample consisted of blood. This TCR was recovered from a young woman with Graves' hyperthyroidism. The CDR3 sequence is CASSRESRAKNIQYF. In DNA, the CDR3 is TGTGCCAGCAGCCGGGAAAGCCGAGCCAAAAACATTCAGTACTTC.